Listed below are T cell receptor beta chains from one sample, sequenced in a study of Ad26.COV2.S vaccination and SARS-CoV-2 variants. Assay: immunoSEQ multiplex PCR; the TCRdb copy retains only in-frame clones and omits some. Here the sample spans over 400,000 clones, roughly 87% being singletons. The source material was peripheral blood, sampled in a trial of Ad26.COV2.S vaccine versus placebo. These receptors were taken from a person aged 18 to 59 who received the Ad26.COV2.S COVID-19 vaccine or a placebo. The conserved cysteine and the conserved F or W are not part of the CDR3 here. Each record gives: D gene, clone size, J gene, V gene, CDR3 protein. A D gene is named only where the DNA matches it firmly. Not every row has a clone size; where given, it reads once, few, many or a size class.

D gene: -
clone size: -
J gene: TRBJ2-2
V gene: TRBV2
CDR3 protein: ASSEEVRELF

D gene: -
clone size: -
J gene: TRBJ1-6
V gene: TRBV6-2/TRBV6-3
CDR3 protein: ASSGRGRGYSPLH

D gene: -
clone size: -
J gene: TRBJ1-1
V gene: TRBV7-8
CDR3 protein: ASSLLLRAENTEAF

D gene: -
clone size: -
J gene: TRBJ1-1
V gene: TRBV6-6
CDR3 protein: ASTPEQGTEAF

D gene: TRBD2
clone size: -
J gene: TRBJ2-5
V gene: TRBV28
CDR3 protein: ASHLAGAGETQY

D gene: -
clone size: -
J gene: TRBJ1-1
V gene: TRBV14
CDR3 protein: ASSYSGNTEAF

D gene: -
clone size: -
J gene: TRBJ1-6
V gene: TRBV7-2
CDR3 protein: ASSLSSPAGSYNSPLH

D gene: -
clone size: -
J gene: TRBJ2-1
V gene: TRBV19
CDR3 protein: ASSRRMRGIYNEQF

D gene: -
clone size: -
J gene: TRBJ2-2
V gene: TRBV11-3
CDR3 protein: ASSLMPRTAGELF

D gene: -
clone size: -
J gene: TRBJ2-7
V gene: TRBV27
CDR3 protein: ASSPGPYRYEQY

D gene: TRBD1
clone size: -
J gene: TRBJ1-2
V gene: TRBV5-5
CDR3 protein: ASSSTGNYGYT

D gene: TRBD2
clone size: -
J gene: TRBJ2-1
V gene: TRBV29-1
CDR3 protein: SVGERDNGRKINEQF

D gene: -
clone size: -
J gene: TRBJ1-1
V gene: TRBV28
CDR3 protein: ASSFGVWNTEAF

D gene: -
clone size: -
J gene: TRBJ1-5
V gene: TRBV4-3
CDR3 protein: ASSQGSGVQPQH

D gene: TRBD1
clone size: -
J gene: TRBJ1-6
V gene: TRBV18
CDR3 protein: ASSGFGTENSPLH

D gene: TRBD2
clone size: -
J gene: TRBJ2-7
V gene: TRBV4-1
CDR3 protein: ASSQDIESGAAYEQY

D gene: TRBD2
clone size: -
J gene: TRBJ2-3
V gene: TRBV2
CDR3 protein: ASSPGLVGDTQY

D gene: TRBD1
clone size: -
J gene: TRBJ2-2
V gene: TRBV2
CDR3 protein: ASSDRGGRTGELF

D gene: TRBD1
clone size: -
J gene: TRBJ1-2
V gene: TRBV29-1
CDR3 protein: SVEGAPGTGYYGYT

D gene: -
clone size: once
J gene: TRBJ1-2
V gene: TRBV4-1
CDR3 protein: ASSFRTERDYGYT

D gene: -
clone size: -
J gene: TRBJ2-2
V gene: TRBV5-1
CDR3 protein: ASRGSRDNTGELF

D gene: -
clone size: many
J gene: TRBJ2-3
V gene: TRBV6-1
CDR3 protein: ASSEFRRGFSDTQY

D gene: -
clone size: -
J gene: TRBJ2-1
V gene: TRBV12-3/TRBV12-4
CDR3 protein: ASRGTSYNEQF

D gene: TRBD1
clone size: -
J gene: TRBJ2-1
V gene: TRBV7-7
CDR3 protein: ASSLAQQGNEQF